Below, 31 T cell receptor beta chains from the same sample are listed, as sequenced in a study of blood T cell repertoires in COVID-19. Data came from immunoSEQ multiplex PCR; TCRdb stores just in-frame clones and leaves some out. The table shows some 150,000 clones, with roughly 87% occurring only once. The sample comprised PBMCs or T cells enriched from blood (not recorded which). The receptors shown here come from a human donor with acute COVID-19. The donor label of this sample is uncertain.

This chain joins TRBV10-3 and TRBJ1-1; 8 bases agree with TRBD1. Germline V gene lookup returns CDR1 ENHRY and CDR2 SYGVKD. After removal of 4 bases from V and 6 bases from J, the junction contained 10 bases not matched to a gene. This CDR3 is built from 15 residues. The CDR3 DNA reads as TGTGCCATCAGTGTAACAAGACCGGGACAGGCTGAAGCTTTCTTT. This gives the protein CAISVTRPGQAEAFF.

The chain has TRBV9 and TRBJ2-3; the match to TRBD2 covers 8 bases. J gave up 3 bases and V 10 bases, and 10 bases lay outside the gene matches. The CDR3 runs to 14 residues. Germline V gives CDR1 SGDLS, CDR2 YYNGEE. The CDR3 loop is CAGSSGLDTDTQYF. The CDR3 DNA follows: TGTGCCGGATCGTCGGGACTAGATACAGATACGCAGTATTTT.

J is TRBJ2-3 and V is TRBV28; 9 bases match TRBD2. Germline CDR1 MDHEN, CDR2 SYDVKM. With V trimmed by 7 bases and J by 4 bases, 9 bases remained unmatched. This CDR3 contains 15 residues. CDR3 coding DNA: TGTGCCAGCACCGGGGGGGGACTAGCTGCAGATACGCAGTATTTT. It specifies CASTGGGLAADTQYF.

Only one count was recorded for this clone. The CDR3 reads CASSYSAGWRTDTQYF. The CDR3 DNA reads as TGTGCCAGCAGTTACTCGGCAGGGTGGCGGACAGATACGCAGTATTTT. V and J are TRBV6-5 and TRBJ2-3; D may be TRBD1 (5 bases). Trimming removed 0 bases from V and 3 bases from J, with 13 bases in between. CDR3 length: 16 amino acids. Germline V CDR1 and CDR2: MNHEY, SVGAGI.

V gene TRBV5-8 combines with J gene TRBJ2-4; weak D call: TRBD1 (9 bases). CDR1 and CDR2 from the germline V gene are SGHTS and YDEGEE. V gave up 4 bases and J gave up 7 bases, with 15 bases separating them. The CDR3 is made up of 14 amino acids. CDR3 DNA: TGTGCCAGCAGCACGGGGGGGACAGGGAACATTCAGTACTTC. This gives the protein CASSTGGTGNIQYF.

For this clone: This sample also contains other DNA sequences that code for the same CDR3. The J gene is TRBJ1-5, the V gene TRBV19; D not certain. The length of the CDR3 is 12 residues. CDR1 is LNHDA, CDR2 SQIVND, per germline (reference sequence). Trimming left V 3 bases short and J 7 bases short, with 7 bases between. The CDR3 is CASSMGGQPQHF. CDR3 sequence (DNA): TGTGCCAGTAGTATGGGAGGGCAGCCCCAGCATTTT. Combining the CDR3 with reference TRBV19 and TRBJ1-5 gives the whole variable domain DGGITQSPKYLFRKEGQNVTLSCEQNLNHDAMYWYRQDPGQGLRLIYYSQIVNDFQKGDIAEGYSVSREKKESFPLTVTSAQKNPTAFYLCASSMGGQPQHFGDGTRLSIL.

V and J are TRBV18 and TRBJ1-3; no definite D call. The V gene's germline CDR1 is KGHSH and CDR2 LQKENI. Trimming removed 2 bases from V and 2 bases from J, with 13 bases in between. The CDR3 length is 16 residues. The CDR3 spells CASSPGRHGAGNTIYF. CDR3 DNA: TGTGCCAGCTCACCAGGCCGACACGGGGCTGGAAACACCATATATTTT.

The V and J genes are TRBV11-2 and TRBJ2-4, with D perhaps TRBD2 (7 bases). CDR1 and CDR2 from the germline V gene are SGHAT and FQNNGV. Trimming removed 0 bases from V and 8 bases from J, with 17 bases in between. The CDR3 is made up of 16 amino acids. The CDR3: CASSLDLGGAGDIQYF. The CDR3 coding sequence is TGTGCCAGCAGCTTAGATCTAGGGGGGGCCGGGGACATTCAGTACTTC.

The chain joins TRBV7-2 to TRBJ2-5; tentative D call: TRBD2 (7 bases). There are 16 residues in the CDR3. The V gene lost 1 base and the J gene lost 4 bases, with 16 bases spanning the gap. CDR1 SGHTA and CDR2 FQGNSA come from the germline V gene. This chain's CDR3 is CASSLEWRGGRETQYF. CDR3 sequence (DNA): TGTGCCAGCAGCTTAGAGTGGAGGGGGGGCCGAGAGACCCAGTACTTC.

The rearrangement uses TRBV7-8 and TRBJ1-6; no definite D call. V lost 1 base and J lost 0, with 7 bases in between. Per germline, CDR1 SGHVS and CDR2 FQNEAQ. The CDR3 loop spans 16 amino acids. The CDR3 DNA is TGTGCCAGCAGCTTAGTGGGGAGCTCCTATAATTCACCCCTCCACTTT. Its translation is CASSLVGSSYNSPLHF.

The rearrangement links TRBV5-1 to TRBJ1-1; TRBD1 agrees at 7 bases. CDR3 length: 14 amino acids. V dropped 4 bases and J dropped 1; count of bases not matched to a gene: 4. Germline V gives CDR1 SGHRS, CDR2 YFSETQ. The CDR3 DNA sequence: TGCGCCAGCAGCCGTCGGACAGGGAACACTGAAGCTTTCTTT. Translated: CASSRRTGNTEAFF.

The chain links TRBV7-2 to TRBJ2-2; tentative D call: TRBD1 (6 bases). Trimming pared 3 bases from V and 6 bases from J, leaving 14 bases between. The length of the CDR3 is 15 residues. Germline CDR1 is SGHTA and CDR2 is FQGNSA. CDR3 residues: CASSFVTGTAGELFF. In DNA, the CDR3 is TGTGCCAGCAGCTTTGTTACAGGGACCGCCGGGGAGCTGTTTTTT. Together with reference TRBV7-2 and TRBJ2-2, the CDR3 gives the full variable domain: GAGVSQSPSNKVTEKGKDVELRCDPISGHTALYWYRQSLGQGLEFLIYFQGNSAPDKSGLPSDRFSAERTGGSVSTLTIQRTQQEDSAVYLCASSFVTGTAGELFFGEGSRLTVL.

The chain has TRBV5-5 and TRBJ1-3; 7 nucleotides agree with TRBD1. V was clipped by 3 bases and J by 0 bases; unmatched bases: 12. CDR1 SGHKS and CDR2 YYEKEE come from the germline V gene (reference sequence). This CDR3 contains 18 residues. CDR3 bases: TGTGCCAGCAGCTCAATCCCGGGACAGTTTCTCTCTGGAAACACCATATATTTT. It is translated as CASSSIPGQFLSGNTIYF.

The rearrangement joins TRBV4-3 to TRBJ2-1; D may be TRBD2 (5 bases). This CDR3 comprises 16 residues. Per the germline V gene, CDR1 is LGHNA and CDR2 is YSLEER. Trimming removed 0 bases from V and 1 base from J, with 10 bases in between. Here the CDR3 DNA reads TGCGCCAGCAGCCAAGATGGGCTAGCTTCCTACAATGAGCAGTTCTTC. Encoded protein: CASSQDGLASYNEQFF.

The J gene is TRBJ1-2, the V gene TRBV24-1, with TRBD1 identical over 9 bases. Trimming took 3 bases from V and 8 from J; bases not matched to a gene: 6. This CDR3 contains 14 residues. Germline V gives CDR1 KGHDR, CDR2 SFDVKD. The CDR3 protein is CATSDRTGAEGYTF. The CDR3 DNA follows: TGTGCCACCAGTGATAGGACAGGGGCTGAAGGCTACACCTTC.

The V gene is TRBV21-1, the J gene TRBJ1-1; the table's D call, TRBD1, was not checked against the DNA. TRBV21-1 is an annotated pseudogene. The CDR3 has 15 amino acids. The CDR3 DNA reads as TGTGCCAGCAGCGCCCGGACAGGCGTTTACACTGAAGCTTTCTTT. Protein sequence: CASSARTGVYTEAFF.

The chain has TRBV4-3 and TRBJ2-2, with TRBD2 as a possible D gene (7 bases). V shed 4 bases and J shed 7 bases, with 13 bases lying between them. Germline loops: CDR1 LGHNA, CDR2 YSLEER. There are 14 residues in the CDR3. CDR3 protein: CASSPRGGSGELFF. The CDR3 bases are TGCGCCAGCAGCCCAAGGGGGGGAAGCGGGGAGCTGTTTTTT.

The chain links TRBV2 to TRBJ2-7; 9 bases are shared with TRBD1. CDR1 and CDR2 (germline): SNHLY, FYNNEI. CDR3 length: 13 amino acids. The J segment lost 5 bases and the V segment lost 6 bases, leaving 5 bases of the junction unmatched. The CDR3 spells CASRDRTGDEQYF. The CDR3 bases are TGTGCCAGCAGGGACCGGACAGGGGACGAGCAGTACTTC.

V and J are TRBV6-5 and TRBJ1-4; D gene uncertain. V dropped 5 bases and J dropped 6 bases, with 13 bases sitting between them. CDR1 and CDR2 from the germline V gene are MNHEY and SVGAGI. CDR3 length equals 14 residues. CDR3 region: CASSTHWADEKLFF. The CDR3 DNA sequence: TGTGCCAGCAGTACCCATTGGGCCGATGAAAAACTGTTTTTT.

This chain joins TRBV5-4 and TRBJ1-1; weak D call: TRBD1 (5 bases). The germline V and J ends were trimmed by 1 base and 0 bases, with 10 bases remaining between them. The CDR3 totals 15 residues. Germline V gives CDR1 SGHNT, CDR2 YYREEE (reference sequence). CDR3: CASSLRGGVNTEAFF. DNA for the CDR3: TGTGCCAGCAGCTTGAGGGGAGGGGTGAACACTGAAGCTTTCTTT.

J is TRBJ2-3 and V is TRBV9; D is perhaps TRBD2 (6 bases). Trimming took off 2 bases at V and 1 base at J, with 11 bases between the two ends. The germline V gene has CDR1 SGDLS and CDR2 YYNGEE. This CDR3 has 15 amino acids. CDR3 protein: CASSVGTSRTDTQYF. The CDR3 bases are TGTGCCAGCAGCGTCGGGACTTCCCGCACAGATACGCAGTATTTT.

CDR3 in DNA: TGTGCCAGCAGCTCTAGGACAGGGGGCGAGCAGTACTTC. Protein sequence: CASSSRTGGEQYF. This chain links TRBV11-3 with TRBJ2-7; 10 bases match TRBD1. The V gene end was trimmed by 4 bases and the J gene end by 6 bases; junction bases not matched to a gene: 3. The CDR3 is 13 residues long. Looked up from germline, CDR1 is SGHNT and CDR2 is YENEEA.

The CDR3 DNA sequence: TGTGCCAGCAGCCCCAGCGGGGGCCCCTACAATGAGCAGTTCTTC. The encoded protein is CASSPSGGPYNEQFF. This chain connects TRBV7-3 to TRBJ2-1; 8 bases line up with TRBD2. CDR1 and CDR2 from the germline V gene are SGHTA and FQGTGA. Trimming removed 5 bases from V and 2 bases from J; junction bases left unmatched: 5. The CDR3 covers 15 residues.

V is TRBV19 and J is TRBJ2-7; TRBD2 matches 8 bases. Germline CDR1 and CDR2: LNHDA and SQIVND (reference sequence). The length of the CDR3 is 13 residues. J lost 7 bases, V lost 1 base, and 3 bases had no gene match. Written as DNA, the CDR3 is TGTGCCAGTAGTATAGCGGGGGGGATTGAGCAGTACTTC. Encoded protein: CASSIAGGIEQYF.

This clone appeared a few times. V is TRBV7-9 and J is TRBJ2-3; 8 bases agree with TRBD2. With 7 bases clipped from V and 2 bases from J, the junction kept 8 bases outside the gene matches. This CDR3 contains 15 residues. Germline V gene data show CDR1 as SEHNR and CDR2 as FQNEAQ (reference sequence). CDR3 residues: CASIRGLEHTDTQYF. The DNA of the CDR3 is TGTGCCAGCATCCGGGGACTAGAACACACAGATACGCAGTATTTT. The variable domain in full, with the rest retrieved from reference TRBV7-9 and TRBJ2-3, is DTGVSQNPRHKITKRGQNVTFRCDPISEHNRLYWYRQTLGQGPEFLTYFQNEAQLEKSRLLSDRFSAERPKGSFSTLEIQRTEQGDSAMYLCASIRGLEHTDTQYFGPGTRLTVL.

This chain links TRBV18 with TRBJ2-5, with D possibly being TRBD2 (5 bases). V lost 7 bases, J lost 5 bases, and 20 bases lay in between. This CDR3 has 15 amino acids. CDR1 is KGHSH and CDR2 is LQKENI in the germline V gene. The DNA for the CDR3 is TGTGCCAGCTTCACCATGGCTAGCCGGTCCGAGACCCAGTACTTC. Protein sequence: CASFTMASRSETQYF.

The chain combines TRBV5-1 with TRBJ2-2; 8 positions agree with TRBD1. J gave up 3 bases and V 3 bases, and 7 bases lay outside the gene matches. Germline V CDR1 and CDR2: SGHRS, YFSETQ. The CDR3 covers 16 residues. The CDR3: CASSSPGGMDTGELFF. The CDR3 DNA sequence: TGCGCCAGCAGCTCGCCAGGGGGCATGGACACCGGGGAGCTGTTTTTT.

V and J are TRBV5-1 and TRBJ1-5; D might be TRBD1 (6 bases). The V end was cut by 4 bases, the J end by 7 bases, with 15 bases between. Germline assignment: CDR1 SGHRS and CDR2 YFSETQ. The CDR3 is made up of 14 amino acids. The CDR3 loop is CASSPTGLEQPQHF. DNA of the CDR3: TGCGCCAGCAGCCCTACAGGGTTGGAGCAGCCCCAGCATTTT.

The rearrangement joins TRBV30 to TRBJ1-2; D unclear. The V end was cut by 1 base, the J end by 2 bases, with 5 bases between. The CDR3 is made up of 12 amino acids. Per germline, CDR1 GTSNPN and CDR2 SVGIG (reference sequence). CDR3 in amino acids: CAWSGGNYGYTF. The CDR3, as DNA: TGTGCCTGGAGTGGAGGAAACTATGGCTACACCTTC.

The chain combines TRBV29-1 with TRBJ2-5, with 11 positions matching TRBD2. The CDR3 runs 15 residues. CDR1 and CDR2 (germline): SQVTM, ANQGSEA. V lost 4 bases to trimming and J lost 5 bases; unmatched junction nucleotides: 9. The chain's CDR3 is CSVVVAGGPGETQYF. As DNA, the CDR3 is TGCAGCGTTGTTGTAGCGGGGGGGCCTGGGGAGACCCAGTACTTC.

CDR3 sequence: CASSEYQLPNQPQHF. The CDR3 nucleotides are TGTGCCAGCAGTGAATACCAGTTGCCCAATCAGCCCCAGCATTTT. V gene TRBV2 combines with J gene TRBJ1-5; D unclear. CDR3 length: 15 residues. Trimming cost V 2 bases and J 3 bases, with 11 bases left between them. Germline CDR1 and CDR2: SNHLY and FYNNEI.